This T cell receptor beta chain was documented in a study of blood T cell repertoires in COVID-19. V dropped 4 bases and J dropped 3 bases, with 9 bases sitting between them. The CDR3 loop spans 13 amino acids. In germline, CDR1 is MNHEY, CDR2 SVGAGI. The protocol was immunoSEQ multiplex PCR, while the TCRdb copy is restricted to in-frame clones and leaves out a portion. The data show 200,000 to 250,000 clones, about 91% seen once. The chain carries TRBV6-5 and TRBJ2-5, with D possibly TRBD2 on 5 matching bases. The receptor was derived from a woman in her thirties with acute COVID-19. Sequences were obtained from PBMCs or T cells enriched from blood (not recorded which). CDR3 residues: CASSWSGKETQYF. CDR3 sequence (DNA): TGTGCCAGCAGTTGGTCCGGGAAAGAGACCCAGTACTTC.